This T cell receptor (beta chain) was identified during a study of cytomegalovirus exposure and HLA in healthy donors. A word on this clone: Its antigen is not known.

The PCR made use of 60 Vbeta and 13 Jbeta primers. Sequencing was performed with immunoSEQ multiplex PCR; in TCRdb, only in-frame clones are kept and a portion is missing. The sample holds fewer than 200,000 clones, 65% to 85% seen once. Notes on the study in general: A later analysis linked a missense DCLRE1C variant to TCR beta V- and J-gene trimming.

From germline, CDR1 is SGDLS and CDR2 YYNGEE. The CDR3 consists of 16 residues. Trimming removed 3 bases at V and 0 bases at J, with 15 bases between. Sequenced input: PBMCs. The receptor comes from a man aged 35 to 55 in good health and CMV-seropositive. This sequence joins TRBV9 and TRBJ1-2, with D uncertain. CDR3 in DNA: TGTGCCAGCAGCGGAGGAGACGCGGCAGCTAACTATGGCTACACCTTC. Protein: CASSGGDAAANYGYTF.